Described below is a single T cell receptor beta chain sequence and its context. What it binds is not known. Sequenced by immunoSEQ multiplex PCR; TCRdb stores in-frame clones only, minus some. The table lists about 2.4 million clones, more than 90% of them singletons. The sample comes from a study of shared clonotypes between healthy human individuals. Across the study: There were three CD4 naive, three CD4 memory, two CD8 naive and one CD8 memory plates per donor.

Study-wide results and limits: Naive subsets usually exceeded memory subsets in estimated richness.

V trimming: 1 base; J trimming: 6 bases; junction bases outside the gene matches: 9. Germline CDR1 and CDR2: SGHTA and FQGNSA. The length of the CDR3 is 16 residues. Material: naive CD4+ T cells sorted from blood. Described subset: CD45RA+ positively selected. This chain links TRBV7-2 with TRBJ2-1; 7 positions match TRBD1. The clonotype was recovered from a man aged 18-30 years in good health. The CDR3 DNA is TGTGCCAGCAGCTTAGGTGGTGAGGGGGCGAGCAATGAGCAGTTCTTC. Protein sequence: CASSLGGEGASNEQFF.